This TCR beta chain appears in the sequencing data of a study of somatic mutations in cytotoxic T cells in rheumatoid arthritis. Across the study: Flow sorting yielded some V beta antibody-stained T-cell populations at nearly 100% purity, among them V beta1+ cells sequenced for TCRB.

The assay was immunoSEQ multiplex PCR, and TCRdb's table has in-frame clones only and misses some. The sample includes some 15,000 clones, 72% of them seen just once. This clonotype was obtained from an adult with rheumatoid arthritis. The material sequenced was CD8+ T cells sorted from blood.

The CDR3 loop reads CASSEQGALNTEAFF. The CDR3 nucleotides read TGTGCCAGCAGCGAACAGGGGGCTTTGAACACTGAAGCTTTCTTT. V gene TRBV9 combines with J gene TRBJ1-1; 9 bases fit TRBD1. Unmatched junction bases numbered 3, after V lost 3 bases and J lost 0 bases. Germline values: CDR1 SGDLS, CDR2 YYNGEE. CDR3 length: 15 residues.